This T cell receptor beta chain was sequenced during a study of blood T cell repertoires in COVID-19. Trimming shortened V by 1 base and J by 6 bases, and 6 bases separated the two germline ends. Germline loops: CDR1 LGHDT, CDR2 YNNKEL (reference sequence). The CDR3 is 12 amino acids. Sequencing used immunoSEQ multiplex PCR; TCRdb keeps in-frame clones, though not all of them. The table lists around 160,000 clones, about 87% of them singletons, with about 6% in the top ten. The source of this sequence is a man older than 75 with acute or convalescent COVID-19. The chain is built from TRBV3-1 (or the pseudogene TRBV3-2) and TRBJ2-5, with D uncertain. The material sequenced was peripheral blood. DNA of the CDR3: TGTGCCAGCAGCCAAGTAAGCCAGACCCAGTACTTC. This gives the protein CASSQVSQTQYF.